The next 6 T cell receptor beta chains were all read from a single sample in a study of technical replicates of blood from a few donors. Sequencing used immunoSEQ multiplex PCR; TCRdb keeps in-frame clones, though not all of them. The sample lists roughly 70,000 clones, 94% occurring once. Sample: T cells isolated from PBMCs. These receptors all stem from a human donor in good health.

This rearrangement joins TRBV5-1 to TRBJ2-2; D gene ambiguous. The CDR3 totals 13 residues. Trimming stripped 4 bases from V and 7 bases from J, with 11 bases between. The germline gives CDR1 SGHRS, CDR2 YFSETQ. This chain's CDR3 is CASSPIEVGELFF. CDR3 nucleotide sequence: TGCGCCAGCAGCCCAATAGAAGTCGGGGAGCTGTTTTTT.

This rearrangement joins TRBV7-8 to TRBJ2-1, with TRBD2 matching 9 bases. Germline CDR1 is SGHVS and CDR2 is FQNEAQ. The CDR3 is 15 amino acids. The V gene end was trimmed by 1 base and the J gene end by 5 bases; junction bases not matched to a gene: 3. Here the CDR3 DNA reads TGTGCCAGCAGCTTAGTTGTAGCGGGGGACAATGAGCAGTTCTTC. This gives the protein CASSLVVAGDNEQFF. Full variable domain (missing parts from reference TRBV7-8 and TRBJ2-1): GAGVSQSPRYKVAKRGQDVALRCDPISGHVSLFWYQQALGQGPEFLTYFQNEAQLDKSGLPSDRFFAERPEGSVSTLKIQRTQQEDSAVYLCASSLVVAGDNEQFFGPGTRLTVL.

The chain joins TRBV10-2 to TRBJ1-5, with 7 bases that match TRBD1. The CDR3 runs 13 residues. The J segment lost 7 bases and the V segment lost 4 bases, leaving 4 bases of the junction unmatched. The germline V gene encodes CDR1 WSHSY and CDR2 SAAADI. This CDR3 reads CASSGGRGQPQHF. The CDR3 coding sequence is TGCGCCAGCAGTGGTGGCAGGGGGCAGCCCCAGCATTTT.

This rearrangement joins TRBV12-5 to TRBJ1-1; no reliable D call. The V gene lost 2 bases and the J gene lost 3 bases, with 10 bases spanning the gap. The CDR3 is made up of 14 amino acids. The germline V gene has CDR1 LGHNT and CDR2 FRNRAP. This CDR3 reads CASGLPGSDTEAFF. The CDR3 nucleotides read TGTGCTAGTGGTTTGCCCGGGAGTGACACTGAAGCTTTCTTT.

This clone came up a few times. The chain recombines TRBV5-3 with TRBJ2-7; the match to TRBD1 covers 7 bases. TRBV5-3 is an ORF, and what it does is uncertain. After removal of 4 bases from V and 3 bases from J, the junction contained 16 bases not matched to a gene. The CDR3 covers 17 residues. The CDR3 loop is CARSSKRDRVRFYEQYF. The CDR3 DNA is TGTGCCAGAAGCAGTAAGAGAGACAGGGTCCGATTCTACGAGCAGTACTTC.

This clone has just one count. The gene calls are TRBV11-2 and TRBJ1-1; a weak D match, TRBD1 (6 bases). The CDR3 totals 13 residues. Germline assignment: CDR1 SGHAT and CDR2 FQNNGV. The V end was cut by 0 bases, the J end by 5 bases, with 7 bases between. The chain's CDR3 is CASSLERGTEAFF. In DNA, the CDR3 is TGTGCCAGCAGCTTAGAAAGGGGGACTGAAGCTTTCTTT.